A single sample gave rise to the 28 T cell receptor beta chains below, sequenced in a study of cytomegalovirus exposure and HLA in healthy donors. The assay was immunoSEQ multiplex PCR, and TCRdb's table has in-frame clones only and misses some. Seen here are about 120,000 clones, over 75% observed once, and the top ten hold 6% to 7%. Sequenced sample: PBMCs. The receptor set was obtained from a woman under 30 in good health and CMV-seropositive.

V is TRBV6-5 and J is TRBJ2-3; TRBD2 aligns across 9 bases. Trimming removed 4 bases from V and 1 base from J; junction bases left unmatched: 3. Germline V gives CDR1 MNHEY, CDR2 SVGAGI. The CDR3 sequence is 15 residues long. CDR3 DNA sequence: TGTGCCAGCAGTTCGAGACTAGCGGGCACAGATACGCAGTATTTT. Amino acid sequence: CASSSRLAGTDTQYF.

V and J are TRBV2 and TRBJ2-7; D is possibly TRBD1 (6 bases). Germline CDR1 SNHLY, CDR2 FYNNEI. The CDR3 totals 13 residues. Trimming pared 4 bases from V and 1 base from J, leaving 8 bases between. CDR3 nucleotides: TGTGCCAGCAGTGTAGGACAGTCCTACGAGCAGTACTTC. Encoded protein: CASSVGQSYEQYF. The variable domain in full, with the rest retrieved from reference TRBV2 and TRBJ2-7, is EPEVTQTPSHQVTQMGQEVILRCVPISNHLYFYWYRQILGQKVEFLVSFYNNEISEKSEIFDDQFSVERPDGSNFTLKIRSTKLEDSAMYFCASSVGQSYEQYFGPGTRLTVT.

This clone is a singleton in its sample. The chain joins TRBV2 to TRBJ2-1; TRBD2 matches at 8 bases. The trim removed 6 bases at V and 10 bases at J, leaving 14 bases unmatched. The CDR3 loop spans 15 amino acids. Germline CDR1 reads SNHLY; CDR2 reads FYNNEI. The CDR3 reads CASSSGVAGTKEQFF. CDR3 coding DNA: TGTGCCAGCAGCTCCGGGGTAGCGGGGACTAAGGAGCAGTTCTTC.

CDR3 residues: CASSREGSSGNTIYF. DNA for the CDR3: TGTGCCAGTAGTAGGGAGGGCTCCTCTGGAAACACCATATATTTT. The chain is built from TRBV19 and TRBJ1-3; D ambiguous. Trimming shortened V by 4 bases and J by 0 bases, and 10 bases separated the two germline ends. CDR1 is LNHDA, CDR2 SQIVND, per germline (reference sequence). The CDR3 contains 15 residues.

The chain carries TRBV4-1 and TRBJ2-7; 9 nucleotides agree with TRBD1. Germline CDR1 reads MGHRA; CDR2 reads YSYEKL. This CDR3 region has 16 residues. V trimming: 1 base; J trimming: 4 bases; junction bases outside the gene matches: 8. CDR3 sequence (DNA): TGCGCCAGCAGCCAAGGGGAAGACAGGGGGTTGTACGAGCAGTACTTC. Its translation: CASSQGEDRGLYEQYF.

The rearrangement joins TRBV30 to TRBJ2-1; D is ambiguous. This CDR3 is 14 amino acids long. Germline values: CDR1 GTSNPN, CDR2 SVGIG (reference sequence). Between the trimmed V and J ends, which lost 4 bases and 0 bases, there was a span of 10 bases. In DNA, the CDR3 is TGTGCCTGGATTTCTAGTTCCTCCTACAATGAGCAGTTCTTC. Protein product: CAWISSSSYNEQFF.

The chain uses TRBV2 and TRBJ2-2, with a tentative D call TRBD2 (6 bases). The CDR3 spans 15 residues. The V end was cut by 4 bases, the J end by 0 bases, with 9 bases between. Germline V lookup: CDR1 SNHLY, CDR2 FYNNEI. As DNA, the CDR3 is TGTGCCAGCAGTGTGGGGGGACCGAACACCGGGGAGCTGTTTTTT. Protein sequence: CASSVGGPNTGELFF.

This chain links TRBV5-1 with TRBJ1-2; D uncertain. This CDR3 region has 12 residues. The germline V gene encodes CDR1 SGHRS and CDR2 YFSETQ. V was clipped by 10 bases and J by 4 bases, with 14 bases between them. CDR3 nucleotides: TGCGCCGGTGGTTCGAACGGCTATGGCTACACCTTC. It codes for CAGGSNGYGYTF.

The rearrangement links TRBV18 to TRBJ1-2, with D perhaps matching TRBD1 (6 bases). Trimming took off 4 bases at V and 7 bases at J, with 13 bases between the two ends. CDR1 is KGHSH, CDR2 LQKENI, per germline. The CDR3 extends over 13 amino acids. The CDR3 here is CASSQQGTGGYTF. The DNA for the CDR3 is TGTGCCAGCTCACAGCAGGGGACCGGTGGCTACACCTTC.

The rearrangement joins TRBV6-5 to TRBJ2-1; D possibly corresponds to TRBD2 (6 bases). CDR1 MNHEY and CDR2 SVGAGI come from the germline V gene. The CDR3 is 14 residues long. Trimming cost V 2 bases and J 14 bases, with 19 bases left between them. This CDR3 is CASSYLSTPGTEFF. CDR3 sequence (DNA): TGTGCCAGCAGTTACCTCTCAACTCCCGGGACTGAGTTCTTC.

In its sample, this clone was seen once. The CDR3 bases are TGTGCCAGCAGTGAAGATCTCTCAGGGATAAGCTCCTACGAGCAGTACTTC. Residues: CASSEDLSGISSYEQYF. This sequence joins TRBV2 and TRBJ2-7; possible D gene TRBD1, 5 bases. The germline V and J ends were trimmed by 1 base and 0 bases, with 16 bases remaining between them. The CDR3 spans 17 residues. CDR1 SNHLY and CDR2 FYNNEI come from the germline V gene.

The V gene is TRBV9, the J gene TRBJ2-3; D perhaps matches TRBD2 (6 bases). The CDR3 is 14 residues long. V was shortened by 1 base and J by 10 bases, with 16 bases between the two germline ends. The germline V gene encodes CDR1 SGDLS and CDR2 YYNGEE. The DNA of the CDR3 is TGTGCCAGCAGCGTAACCGGGAGCCGAGGGGCGCAGTATTTT. Translating it yields CASSVTGSRGAQYF.

In its sample, this clone was seen a few times. The chain uses TRBV9 and TRBJ1-6, with TRBD1 matching over 9 bases. The CDR3 is 15 residues long. The germline V gene encodes CDR1 SGDLS and CDR2 YYNGEE. V was clipped by 6 bases and J by 6 bases; unmatched bases: 7. CDR3 protein: CASTAGGQGNSPLHF. The CDR3 DNA reads TGTGCCAGCACCGCAGGGGGACAGGGTAATTCACCCCTCCACTTT.

This clone was picked up one time. The genes are TRBV30 and TRBJ1-3, with TRBD1 as a possible D gene (5 bases). The CDR3 has 13 amino acids. V lost 4 bases and J lost 4, with 11 bases in between. Germline V gives CDR1 GTSNPN, CDR2 SVGIG (reference sequence). The CDR3 region is CAWKQGTGNTIYF. CDR3 DNA sequence: TGTGCCTGGAAGCAGGGTACAGGAAACACCATATATTTT.

V usage is TRBV5-6 and J usage is TRBJ1-4; 7 bases fit TRBD1. With 4 bases clipped from V and 4 bases from J, the junction kept 10 bases outside the gene matches. The CDR3 is made up of 16 amino acids. Germline CDR1 reads SGHDT; CDR2 reads YYEEEE. CDR3 in DNA: TGTGCCAGCAGCACGATTATCGGGACAGATAATGAAAAACTGTTTTTT. Its protein is CASSTIIGTDNEKLFF.

V is TRBV30 and J is TRBJ1-3; D unclear. This CDR3 has 14 amino acids. Trimming took off 4 bases at V and 0 bases at J, with 10 bases between the two ends. CDR1 is GTSNPN, CDR2 SVGIG, per germline (reference sequence). The CDR3 coding sequence is TGTGCCTGGAACGGAGGATACTCTGGAAACACCATATATTTT. It encodes CAWNGGYSGNTIYF.

The chain recombines TRBV15 with TRBJ1-5; 8 bases align to TRBD1. The ends lost 8 bases at V and 5 bases at J; junction bases unmatched: 11. This CDR3 has 15 residues. The V gene's germline CDR1 is LNHNV and CDR2 YYDKDF (reference sequence). Here the CDR3 DNA reads TGTGCCACCGGAAGTAGCCCAGGGGGCGATCAGCCCCAGCATTTT. Translated, it gives CATGSSPGGDQPQHF.

The V gene is TRBV15, the J gene TRBJ2-7; D is possibly TRBD2 (5 bases). In germline, CDR1 is LNHNV, CDR2 YYDKDF (reference sequence). V gave up 0 bases and J gave up 6 bases, with 18 bases separating them. The CDR3 length is 16 residues. CDR3 nucleotides: TGTGCCACCAGCAGAGATATCTCGGGAAGAGGGCTCGAGCAGTACTTC. It encodes CATSRDISGRGLEQYF.

The V call is TRBV18, the J call TRBJ1-5; TRBD1 is a possible D gene (6 bases). Per the germline V gene, CDR1 is KGHSH and CDR2 is LQKENI. With 3 bases removed from V and 5 bases from J, the gap between germline ends came to 11 bases. CDR3 length: 14 residues. CDR3 in DNA: TGTGCCAGCTCACCGGGGGCAGGGGATCAGCCCCAGCATTTT. This codes for CASSPGAGDQPQHF.

V and J are TRBV30 and TRBJ2-1; a possible D gene is TRBD2 (5 bases). This CDR3 has 12 amino acids. Germline V gives CDR1 GTSNPN, CDR2 SVGIG (reference sequence). V was trimmed by 3 bases and J by 9 bases, leaving 12 bases between them. In DNA form, the CDR3 reads TGTGCCTGGAGCGACGAGGGTCGTGAGCAGTTCTTC. Protein: CAWSDEGREQFF.

The CDR3 bases are TGTGCCAGCAGTGGACTACCGGACCCCTACGAGCAGTACTTC. It yields the protein CASSGLPDPYEQYF. The genes are TRBV2 and TRBJ2-7; TRBD2 might be the D (5 bases). Per the germline V gene, CDR1 is SNHLY and CDR2 is FYNNEI. This CDR3 comprises 14 residues. The V end lost 4 bases, the J end lost 2 bases, and 12 bases lay between the germline ends.

The chain has TRBV4-3 and TRBJ2-3; 13 nucleotides match TRBD2. In germline, CDR1 is LGHNA, CDR2 YSLEER. V shed 3 bases and J 9 bases; nucleotides not matched to a gene: 9. The CDR3 is 16 amino acids. CDR3 DNA: TGCGCCAGCAGCCAGGGACTAGCGGGGACCATTCAGACGCAGTATTTT. The encoded protein is CASSQGLAGTIQTQYF.

V is TRBV6-5 and J is TRBJ2-2, with D possibly TRBD2 on 6 matching bases. Germline V CDR1 and CDR2: MNHEY, SVGAGI. The CDR3 loop spans 16 amino acids. V dropped 4 bases and J dropped 1 base, with 13 bases sitting between them. The CDR3 loop reads CASSLRPGLNTGELFF. The CDR3 bases are TGTGCCAGCAGTTTACGGCCGGGACTGAACACCGGGGAGCTGTTTTTT.

In this sample, this clone turned up a few times. The V call is TRBV7-2, the J call TRBJ2-7; 8 nucleotides agree with TRBD2. Unmatched junction bases numbered 12, after V lost 5 bases and J lost 0 bases. From germline, CDR1 is SGHTA and CDR2 FQGNSA. There are 17 residues in the CDR3. The CDR3 DNA follows: TGTGCCAGCAGCACTGTAGCGGGATGGGGGAGCTCCTACGAGCAGTACTTC. It translates to CASSTVAGWGSSYEQYF.

The rearrangement joins TRBV29-1 to TRBJ2-5, with D tentatively TRBD1 (5 bases). The CDR3 has 14 residues. Germline assignment: CDR1 SQVTM and CDR2 ANQGSEA. Trimming pared 8 bases from V and 0 bases from J, leaving 16 bases between. The CDR3 DNA is TGCAGCTCCGGAAAGACAGCATACCAAGAGACCCAGTACTTC. It yields the protein CSSGKTAYQETQYF.

The chain is built from TRBV19 and TRBJ2-1; TRBD1 is a possible D gene (5 bases). This CDR3 has 16 residues. With 1 base removed from V and 0 bases from J, the gap between germline ends came to 10 bases. The germline CDR1 and CDR2 sequences are LNHDA and SQIVND (reference sequence). The CDR3 is CASSIGATGSYNEQFF. The CDR3, as DNA: TGTGCCAGTAGTATAGGGGCAACAGGCTCCTACAATGAGCAGTTCTTC.

The chain couples TRBV5-6 to TRBJ1-3; unclear D gene. CDR3 length equals 12 residues. CDR1 and CDR2 from the germline V gene are SGHDT and YYEEEE. Trimming took off 3 bases at V and 4 bases at J, with 5 bases between the two ends. For the CDR3, the DNA is TGTGCCAGCAGCTCTGTCGGAAACACCATATATTTT. Its translation: CASSSVGNTIYF. Filled out from reference TRBV5-6 and TRBJ1-3, the complete variable domain reads DAGVTQSPTHLIKTRGQQVTLRCSPKSGHDTVSWYQQALGQGPQFIFQYYEEEERQRGNFPDRFSGHQFPNYSSELNVNALLLGDSALYLCASSSVGNTIYFGEGSWLTVV.

The chain joins TRBV6-4 to TRBJ2-2, with 9 bases aligning to TRBD1. The CDR3 runs 15 residues. V trimming: 6 bases; J trimming: 1 base; junction bases outside the gene matches: 3. Germline assignment: CDR1 MRHNA and CDR2 SNTAGT. The CDR3 spells CASRVGQGNTGELFF. The CDR3 DNA is TGTGCCAGCAGGGTGGGACAGGGGAACACCGGGGAGCTGTTTTTT.